The 20 T cell receptor beta chains below were found in one sample sequenced in a study of early T cells in non-severe SARS-CoV-2 infection. TCRdb recomputed calls from the 5' RACE reads with MiXCR, one row per CDR3 protein. The table has about 64,000 distinct CDR3 sequences, roughly a sixth seen once. The sample was whole blood, taken at baseline. The origin of the receptors is an adult who was a healthcare worker with PCR-confirmed SARS-CoV-2 infection or an uninfected control (not recorded which).

This clonotype was recorded many times. This rearrangement joins TRBV5-5 to TRBJ1-1; D is perhaps TRBD1 (6 bases). This CDR3 has 12 residues. V lost 0 bases, J lost 10 bases, and 10 bases lay in between. The germline V gene encodes CDR1 SGHKS and CDR2 YYEKEE (reference sequence). CDR3 in amino acids: CASSLDVGGAFF. As DNA, the CDR3 is TGTGCCAGCAGCTTGGATGTAGGGGGAGCTTTCTTT.

V gene TRBV12-3 or TRBV12-4 combines with J gene TRBJ2-7, with no clear D. The ends were cut back, 2 bases at V and 2 bases at J, with 10 bases in the middle. The CDR3 runs to 14 residues. The CDR3 coding sequence is TGTGCCAGCAGTTTAAACCAACGGCCCTACGAGCAGTACTTC. It translates to CASSLNQRPYEQYF.

This clonotype has a handful of counts. The chain links TRBV12-3 or TRBV12-4 to TRBJ1-5; D call uncertain. The CDR3 has 14 residues. V lost 3 bases and J lost 3, with 9 bases in between. CDR3 DNA sequence: TGTGCCAGCAGTTTGGGAACGGCCAATCAGCCCCAGCATTTT. Translated: CASSLGTANQPQHF.

This sequence joins TRBV15 and TRBJ1-1; D is possibly TRBD1 (5 bases). The CDR3 is made up of 13 amino acids. The V gene's germline CDR1 is LNHNV and CDR2 YYDKDF (reference sequence). Trimming stripped 3 bases from V and 4 bases from J, with 9 bases between. Here the CDR3 DNA reads TGTGCCACCAGCAGGAGGGGTGCCACTGAAGCTTTCTTT. This translates into CATSRRGATEAFF.

The chain employs TRBV11-2 and TRBJ2-2, with D perhaps TRBD1 (5 bases). CDR1 SGHAT and CDR2 FQNNGV come from the germline V gene. The ends were cut back, 7 bases at V and 1 base at J, with 16 bases in the middle. The CDR3 loop spans 16 amino acids. The CDR3, as DNA: TGTGCCAGCACCCAAAGGGGAACAGGGAACACCGGGGAGCTGTTTTTT. It yields the protein CASTQRGTGNTGELFF. Based on the CDR3 plus reference TRBV11-2 and TRBJ2-2, the full variable domain is EAGVAQSPRYKIIEKRQSVAFWCNPISGHATLYWYQQILGQGPKLLIQFQNNGVVDDSQLPKDRFSAERLKGVDSTLKIQPAKLEDSAVYLCASTQRGTGNTGELFFGEGSRLTVL.

This clonotype was counted a few times. The chain combines TRBV13 with TRBJ1-1; 10 bases are a match to TRBD1. The CDR3 runs to 16 residues. Germline CDR1 and CDR2: PRHDT and FYEKMQ (reference sequence). V shed 0 bases, J shed 3 bases, and the junction held 4 bases outside the gene matches. The CDR3 is CASSLGVGQGYTEAFF. The DNA of the CDR3 is TGTGCCAGCAGCTTAGGGGTGGGACAGGGGTACACTGAAGCTTTCTTT.

This clonotype was detected ten times or more. The V and J genes are TRBV29-1 and TRBJ2-1; 8 bases map to TRBD1. The CDR3 sequence is 14 residues long. From germline, CDR1 is SQVTM and CDR2 ANQGSEA. The ends lost 4 bases at V and 3 bases at J; junction bases unmatched: 5. CDR3 DNA sequence: TGCAGCGTTGCAACAGGGGGTCTCTACAATGAGCAGTTCTTC. Amino acids: CSVATGGLYNEQFF.

This clonotype came up a few times. This chain joins TRBV19 and TRBJ1-4; D remains unclear. Germline CDR1 reads LNHDA; CDR2 reads SQIVND (reference sequence). There are 13 residues in the CDR3. Trimming stripped 4 bases from V and 8 bases from J, with 11 bases between. The CDR3: CASSTGFSEKLFF. CDR3 DNA: TGTGCCAGTAGTACGGGTTTTAGCGAAAAACTGTTTTTT.

A few counts support this clonotype. The chain is built from TRBV3-1 and TRBJ1-2; the D gene is possibly TRBD1 (6 bases). Deletions cut 1 base from V and 7 bases from J, with 10 bases between. Germline V gives CDR1 LGHDT, CDR2 YNNKEL (reference sequence). The CDR3 covers 13 residues. The CDR3 DNA reads as TGTGCCAGCAGCCAAGTGGGGGCCAGTGGCTACACCTTC. This gives the protein CASSQVGASGYTF.

There are a few counts of this clonotype. This chain uses TRBV20-1 with TRBJ2-7; 9 bases match TRBD1. Trimming removed 5 bases from V and 0 bases from J; junction bases left unmatched: 8. Germline CDR1 is DFQATT and CDR2 is SNEGSKA (reference sequence). This CDR3 contains 15 residues. CDR3 in DNA: TGCAGTGCTCACACCGGGACAGGGAGCTCCTACGAGCAGTACTTC. Translated: CSAHTGTGSSYEQYF.

There are many counts of this clonotype. The chain carries TRBV5-1 and TRBJ2-7; D gene uncertain. The CDR3 is made up of 13 amino acids. The V and J ends lost 5 bases and 2 bases respectively, with 11 bases between them. Germline V gene lookup returns CDR1 SGHRS and CDR2 YFSETQ. CDR3 loop: CASSGSTAYEQYF. The CDR3 nucleotides read TGCGCCAGCAGTGGCAGCACTGCCTACGAGCAGTACTTC. The full variable domain, its missing parts supplied by reference TRBV5-1 and TRBJ2-7, is KAGVTQTPRYLIKTRGQQVTLSCSPISGHRSVSWYQQTPGQGLQFLFEYFSETQRNKGNFPGRFSGRQFSNSRSEMNVSTLELGDSALYLCASSGSTAYEQYFGPGTRLTVT.

This clonotype was found many times. V usage is TRBV5-6 and J usage is TRBJ1-1, with unresolved D. The V gene lost 2 bases and the J gene lost 2 bases, with 10 bases spanning the gap. Germline V gives CDR1 SGHDT, CDR2 YYEEEE. The CDR3 consists of 14 residues. The CDR3 region has the DNA TGTGCCAGCAGCTTTCGAGGAACTAACACTGAAGCTTTCTTT. The encoded protein is CASSFRGTNTEAFF.

The sample holds one count of this clonotype. The rearrangement links TRBV5-4 to TRBJ2-1, with 13 bases matching TRBD2. The CDR3 extends over 17 amino acids. Germline V gene sequence: CDR1 SGHNT, CDR2 YYREEE (reference sequence). Losses at the gene ends were 0 bases for V and 5 bases for J; bases not matched to a gene: 5. In DNA, the CDR3 is TGTGCCAGCAGCTTGGGACTAGCGGGAGGACAAAACAATGAGCAGTTCTTC. This translates into CASSLGLAGGQNNEQFF.

There are a few counts of this clonotype. CDR3 residues: CSARVPGANTEAFF. The CDR3 DNA follows: TGCAGTGCTAGAGTGCCAGGGGCTAACACTGAAGCTTTCTTT. V is TRBV20-1 and J is TRBJ1-1; D is possibly TRBD1 (6 bases). Trimming took off 1 base at V and 2 bases at J, with 11 bases between the two ends. This CDR3 spans 14 amino acids. Germline CDR1 reads DFQATT; CDR2 reads SNEGSKA (reference sequence).

This clonotype has at least ten counts. The gene calls are TRBV9 and TRBJ2-7; maybe TRBD2 (6 bases). The germline gives CDR1 SGDLS, CDR2 YYNGEE. V was clipped by 7 bases and J by 4 bases, with 15 bases between them. The CDR3 is 13 amino acids. The CDR3 DNA reads TGTGCCAGCTCGCCGGGACTCACATACGAGCAGTACTTC. This encodes CASSPGLTYEQYF.

V usage is TRBV6-1 and J usage is TRBJ2-3; TRBD2 agrees at 10 bases. Trimming at V came to 0 bases and at J to 4 bases, leaving 4 bases not matched to a gene. This CDR3 contains 16 residues. Germline V lookup: CDR1 MNHNS, CDR2 SASEGT. CDR3: CASSEAAGGPSDTQYF. DNA for the CDR3: TGTGCCAGCAGTGAAGCAGCGGGAGGGCCCTCAGATACGCAGTATTTT.

This chain links TRBV2 with TRBJ1-5; 9 bases agree with TRBD1. The CDR3 spans 13 residues. The germline gives CDR1 SNHLY, CDR2 FYNNEI. V lost 8 bases to trimming and J lost 5 bases; unmatched junction nucleotides: 4. CDR3: CASRGTGHQPQHF. CDR3 DNA sequence: TGTGCCAGCCGGGGGACAGGGCATCAGCCCCAGCATTTT.

This clonotype was seen only a few times. The chain has TRBV18 and TRBJ1-3, with D unclear. Germline CDR1 is KGHSH and CDR2 is LQKENI. Trimming removed 2 bases from V and 4 bases from J, with 15 bases in between. The CDR3 has 16 residues. This chain's CDR3 is CASSPDGGSAGNTIYF. The CDR3 region has the DNA TGTGCCAGCTCACCAGACGGCGGAAGCGCAGGAAACACCATATATTTT.

This clonotype was seen a handful of times. The gene calls are TRBV6-5 and TRBJ2-4; TRBD1 aligns across 7 bases. The CDR3 loop spans 13 amino acids. Germline trimming cut 6 bases from V and 4 bases from J; bases unmatched to any gene: 3. Germline V gene sequence: CDR1 MNHEY, CDR2 SVGAGI. The CDR3 coding sequence is TGTGCCAGCAGGGGACAGACTAAAAACATTCAGTACTTC. It encodes CASRGQTKNIQYF.

This clonotype was observed a few times. This chain connects TRBV6-2 or TRBV6-3 to TRBJ2-7, with 9 nucleotides matching TRBD1. With V trimmed by 5 bases and J by 6 bases, 20 bases remained unmatched. The CDR3 covers 18 residues. Germline values: CDR1 MNHEY, CDR2 SVGEGT. This CDR3 is CASSPKNPPSGTGTEQYF. Written as DNA, the CDR3 is TGTGCCAGCAGTCCAAAAAACCCCCCCTCCGGGACAGGGACCGAGCAGTACTTC.